One sample yielded the 23 T cell receptor beta chains listed below, sequenced in a study of T-cell reconstitution after alpha-beta-depleted transplantation in children. Unique molecular identifiers were used to barcode this TCRbeta library. TCRdb independently ran MiXCR on the PCR reads; one entry per CDR3 protein. The sample includes around 200,000 distinct CDR3 sequences, about 8.2% of them seen just once. Source: PBMCs, mostly from graft donor cells, taken 360 days after TCRalphabeta/CD19-depleted stem cell transplant. The receptors come from a male patient between 2 and 10 years old who had a stem cell transplant for acute myeloid leukemia, so the T cells may come from the graft donor.

This clonotype was seen only a few times. The chain carries TRBV20-1 and TRBJ2-7; tentatively, D is TRBD1 (6 bases). The length of the CDR3 is 12 residues. Trimming took off 6 bases at V and 2 bases at J, with 11 bases between the two ends. Germline-derived CDR1 and CDR2 are DFQATT and SNEGSKA (reference sequence). Written as DNA, the CDR3 is TGCAGTGCAAGGGACAACACCTACGAGCAGTACGTC. Translating gives CSARDNTYEQYV.

The CDR3 nucleotides read TGCAGTGCTAGTGGAACCGGACAGGGAGTCTACAATGAGCAGTTCTTC. Translation: CSASGTGQGVYNEQFF. J is TRBJ2-1 and V is TRBV20-1; 8 positions match TRBD1. The CDR3 consists of 16 residues. J gave up 3 bases and V 3 bases, and 10 bases lay outside the gene matches. The germline gives CDR1 DFQATT, CDR2 SNEGSKA (reference sequence).

The sample holds many counts of this clonotype. The chain links TRBV5-6 to TRBJ2-5, with a weak D call TRBD2 (5 bases). This CDR3 region has 13 residues. CDR1 is SGHDT and CDR2 is YYEEEE in the germline V gene. Trimming took off 6 bases at V and 5 bases at J, with 14 bases between the two ends. CDR3: CASIRFPGETQYF. The CDR3 DNA sequence: TGTGCCAGCATTAGGTTCCCGGGGGAGACCCAGTACTTC.

This clonotype was counted at least ten times. V and J are TRBV20-1 and TRBJ2-3; D not certain. The length of the CDR3 is 12 residues. The germline CDR1 and CDR2 sequences are DFQATT and SNEGSKA (reference sequence). The V end was cut by 0 bases, the J end by 3 bases, with 4 bases between. CDR3 DNA: TGCAGTGCTAGAGATCTTACAGATACGCAGTATTTT. As protein: CSARDLTDTQYF.

This clonotype was seen repeatedly, ten times or more. The genes are TRBV12-3 or TRBV12-4 and TRBJ2-1; TRBD2 aligns across 8 bases. With 3 bases clipped from V and 4 bases from J, the junction kept 5 bases outside the gene matches. The CDR3 is 15 amino acids. CDR3 in amino acids: CASSFKAGVYNEQFF. CDR3 coding DNA: TGTGCCAGCAGTTTCAAAGCGGGGGTTTACAATGAGCAGTTCTTC.

This clonotype was detected many times. J is TRBJ2-1 and V is TRBV6-5; 13 nucleotides agree with TRBD2. CDR3 length: 17 amino acids. Losses at the gene ends were 0 bases for V and 3 bases for J; bases not matched to a gene: 2. The germline V gene encodes CDR1 MNHEY and CDR2 SVGAGI. The CDR3 region is CASSYSGLAGVYNEQFF. CDR3 in DNA: TGTGCCAGCAGTTACTCCGGACTAGCGGGAGTCTACAATGAGCAGTTCTTC.

This clonotype was seen a handful of times. The chain is built from TRBV7-9 and TRBJ2-5; D is perhaps TRBD1 or TRBD2 (5 bases each). CDR1 and CDR2 from the germline V gene are SEHNR and FQNEAQ (reference sequence). The V gene lost 4 bases and the J gene lost 4 bases, with 16 bases spanning the gap. The CDR3 is made up of 15 amino acids. The CDR3 DNA sequence: TGTGCCAGCAGCTCTTTCCGGACAAGCGGAGAGACCCAGTACTTC. Translating gives CASSSFRTSGETQYF.

In this sample, this clonotype turned up a few times. The chain has TRBV20-1 and TRBJ2-2; maybe TRBD1 (5 bases). The CDR3 is made up of 14 amino acids. Germline assignment: CDR1 DFQATT and CDR2 SNEGSKA (reference sequence). With 4 bases removed from V and 0 bases from J, the gap between germline ends came to 9 bases. CDR3: CSATRTSNTGELFF. CDR3 coding DNA: TGCAGTGCTACCCGGACATCGAACACCGGGGAGCTGTTTTTT.

This clonotype was counted a few times. The chain combines TRBV20-1 with TRBJ2-7; 9 bases agree with TRBD2. The CDR3 is 14 amino acids. V lost 6 bases to trimming and J lost 2 bases; unmatched junction nucleotides: 8. Per germline, CDR1 DFQATT and CDR2 SNEGSKA (reference sequence). CDR3 residues: CSAQGLASPYEQYF. The CDR3 DNA is TGCAGTGCCCAAGGACTAGCGAGTCCCTACGAGCAGTACTTC.

The gene calls are TRBV5-1 and TRBJ2-7; 9 bases are a match to TRBD1. Germline CDR1 and CDR2: SGHRS and YFSETQ. The CDR3 covers 14 residues. V trimming: 4 bases; J trimming: 5 bases; junction bases outside the gene matches: 7. The CDR3 DNA is TGCGCCAGCAGCCCGGGACAGGGAAACGACGAGCAGTACTTC. It codes for CASSPGQGNDEQYF. Together with reference TRBV5-1 and TRBJ2-7, the CDR3 gives the full variable domain: KAGVTQTPRYLIKTRGQQVTLSCSPISGHRSVSWYQQTPGQGLQFLFEYFSETQRNKGNFPGRFSGRQFSNSRSEMNVSTLELGDSALYLCASSPGQGNDEQYFGPGTRLTVT.

In this sample, this clonotype turned up many times. The chain links TRBV12-3 or TRBV12-4 to TRBJ2-1, with 12 bases matching TRBD2. V dropped 6 bases and J dropped 5; count of bases not matched to a gene: 2. The CDR3 has 14 residues. This chain's CDR3 is CASRTSGGHNEQFF. DNA for the CDR3: TGTGCCAGCAGGACTAGCGGGGGACACAATGAGCAGTTCTTC.

This clonotype was observed a few times. This chain joins TRBV7-2 and TRBJ1-2, with unresolved D. With 2 bases removed from V and 2 bases from J, the gap between germline ends came to 12 bases. CDR3 length equals 15 residues. Looked up from germline, CDR1 is SGHTA and CDR2 is FQGNSA. The CDR3 DNA follows: TGTGCCAGCAGCTTATTAGAGGGTCCCAACTATGGCTACACCTTC. The encoded protein is CASSLLEGPNYGYTF.

V and J are TRBV5-1 and TRBJ1-2; TRBD1 agrees at 7 bases. Trimming removed 4 bases from V and 2 bases from J; junction bases left unmatched: 5. The V gene's germline CDR1 is SGHRS and CDR2 YFSETQ. The CDR3 loop spans 14 amino acids. The CDR3 spells CASSIGDRNYGYTF. The CDR3 DNA reads as TGCGCCAGCAGCATCGGGGACAGAAACTATGGCTACACCTTC. Filled out from reference TRBV5-1 and TRBJ1-2, the complete variable domain reads KAGVTQTPRYLIKTRGQQVTLSCSPISGHRSVSWYQQTPGQGLQFLFEYFSETQRNKGNFPGRFSGRQFSNSRSEMNVSTLELGDSALYLCASSIGDRNYGYTFGSGTRLTVV.

This clonotype was recorded a few times. The chain has TRBV15 and TRBJ1-6; possibly TRBD1 for D (6 bases). The germline V gene encodes CDR1 LNHNV and CDR2 YYDKDF (reference sequence). This CDR3 is built from 15 residues. The ends were cut back, 3 bases at V and 11 bases at J, with 17 bases in the middle. CDR3 protein: CATSSGTSFEAPLHF. CDR3 coding DNA: TGTGCCACCAGCAGTGGGACATCCTTTGAGGCACCCCTCCACTTT.

In its sample, this clonotype was seen many times. The gene calls are TRBV2 and TRBJ2-1; the match to TRBD2 covers 11 bases. Losses at the gene ends were 6 bases for V and 7 bases for J; bases not matched to a gene: 5. The CDR3 extends over 14 amino acids. CDR1 and CDR2 from the germline V gene are SNHLY and FYNNEI. The CDR3 is CASRTGTSGNEQFF. For the CDR3, the DNA is TGTGCCAGCAGAACCGGGACTAGCGGAAATGAGCAGTTCTTC.

This sequence joins TRBV7-3 and TRBJ2-1, with TRBD2 matching 7 bases. V lost 4 bases to trimming and J lost 7 bases; unmatched junction nucleotides: 7. Germline assignment: CDR1 SGHTA and CDR2 FQGTGA. The CDR3 is 14 residues long. This CDR3 is CASSSGFGGNEQFF. The CDR3 nucleotides are TGTGCCAGCAGCTCCGGGTTCGGGGGGAATGAGCAGTTCTTC.

This clonotype was counted once. This chain connects TRBV28 to TRBJ1-1; D is undetermined. The CDR3 runs to 15 residues. From germline, CDR1 is MDHEN and CDR2 SYDVKM. V lost 6 bases and J lost 4, with 18 bases in between. The CDR3 DNA sequence: TGTGCCAGCAGCCCAAGAGGGTGGGGTATCACTGAAGCTTTCTTT. This sequence encodes CASSPRGWGITEAFF.

In this sample, this clonotype turned up many times. The chain employs TRBV20-1 and TRBJ2-1; 7 bases align to TRBD2. The CDR3 consists of 13 residues. Germline V gene sequence: CDR1 DFQATT, CDR2 SNEGSKA (reference sequence). Trimming at V came to 6 bases and at J to 0 bases, leaving 2 bases not matched to a gene. The CDR3 protein is CSALADSYNEQFF. The DNA for the CDR3 is TGCAGTGCCCTAGCGGACTCCTACAATGAGCAGTTCTTC.

This clonotype turned up a few times. The chain has TRBV20-1 and TRBJ2-7, with 8 bases lining up with TRBD2. Trimming took 4 bases from V and 1 from J; bases not matched to a gene: 3. Germline CDR1 reads DFQATT; CDR2 reads SNEGSKA (reference sequence). The CDR3 totals 13 residues. CDR3 region: CSAITSGSYEQYF. CDR3 DNA: TGCAGTGCTATCACTAGCGGATCCTACGAGCAGTACTTC.

This clonotype appeared a few times. The chain recombines TRBV12-3 or TRBV12-4 with TRBJ2-2; D is unresolved. The CDR3 spans 14 residues. V was pared by 3 bases and J by 1 base, with 6 bases between. CDR3 nucleotide sequence: TGTGCCAGCAGTTTGGGCAGGAACACCGGGGAGCTGTTTTTT. It yields the protein CASSLGRNTGELFF.

This clonotype was recorded many times. This CDR3 is CATSERGTGASGELFF. In nucleotides, the CDR3 is TGTGCCACCAGTGAAAGAGGGACAGGGGCGTCCGGGGAGCTGTTTTTT. The V gene is TRBV24-1, the J gene TRBJ2-2; 10 nucleotides align to TRBD1. This CDR3 has 16 amino acids. Trimming removed 4 bases from V and 6 bases from J; junction bases left unmatched: 7. Germline-derived CDR1 and CDR2 are KGHDR and SFDVKD.

The rearrangement joins TRBV15 to TRBJ1-5; D perhaps matches TRBD1 (6 bases). The CDR3 spans 17 residues. V dropped 0 bases and J dropped 7 bases, with 19 bases sitting between them. Germline V gives CDR1 LNHNV, CDR2 YYDKDF (reference sequence). CDR3 coding DNA: TGTGCCACCAGCAGAGATATCGGCGGGGGGGCGGGCCAGCCCCAGCATTTT. Protein product: CATSRDIGGGAGQPQHF.

This clonotype was seen at least ten times. This chain joins TRBV20-1 and TRBJ1-2, with D hard to call. The CDR3 is 13 residues long. V was trimmed by 7 bases and J by 0 bases, leaving 12 bases between them. The germline CDR1 and CDR2 sequences are DFQATT and SNEGSKA (reference sequence). The CDR3, as DNA: TGCAGTGTCCCGCAGAGCTCTAACTATGGCTACACCTTC. Translation: CSVPQSSNYGYTF.